This TCR beta chain was captured by sequencing in a study of T cell responses to AZD1222 COVID-19 vaccine. Study in general: Some second doses came at about 4 weeks and others at about 12 weeks; these were pooled. Study-wide points: Only a handful of people who got AZD1222 tested seropositive at baseline. Dominant CD4 TCR responses targeted spike regions 160-218 and 743-854. Donors skewed white British and female; clonal diversity was possibly underestimated.

A note on this clone: The antigen is unknown.

Per the germline V gene, CDR1 is KGHSH and CDR2 is LQKENI. V dropped 5 bases and J dropped 3 bases, with 10 bases sitting between them. The CDR3 has 13 amino acids. Sequenced by immunoSEQ multiplex PCR; TCRdb stores in-frame clones only, minus some. Of 120,000 or so clones listed, roughly 87% were seen once; the top ten hold under 3.5%. The material sequenced was peripheral blood, taken on day 0 of AZD1222 vaccination. The receptor's source is an adult in good health. The chain joins TRBV18 to TRBJ2-5; D is ambiguous. The chain's CDR3 is CASSFTPEETQYF. CDR3 DNA sequence: TGTGCCAGCTCATTTACTCCTGAAGAGACCCAGTACTTC.